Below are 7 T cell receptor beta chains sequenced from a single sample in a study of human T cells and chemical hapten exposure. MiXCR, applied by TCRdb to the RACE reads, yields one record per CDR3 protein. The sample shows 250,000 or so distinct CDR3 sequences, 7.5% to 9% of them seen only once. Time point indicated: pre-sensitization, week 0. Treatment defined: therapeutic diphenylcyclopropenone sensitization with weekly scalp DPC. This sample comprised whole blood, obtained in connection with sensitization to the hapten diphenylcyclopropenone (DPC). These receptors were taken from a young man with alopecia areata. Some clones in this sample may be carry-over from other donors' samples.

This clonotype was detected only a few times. This chain's CDR3 is CASSFGQAYTEAFF. CDR3 coding DNA: TGTGCCAGCAGTTTTGGACAGGCTTACACTGAAGCTTTCTTT. V is TRBV6-2 or TRBV6-3 and J is TRBJ1-1, with TRBD1 matching over 7 bases. This CDR3 spans 14 amino acids. V was pared by 4 bases and J by 3 bases, with 5 bases of the junction left unmatched. The V gene's germline CDR1 is MNHEY and CDR2 SVGEGT.

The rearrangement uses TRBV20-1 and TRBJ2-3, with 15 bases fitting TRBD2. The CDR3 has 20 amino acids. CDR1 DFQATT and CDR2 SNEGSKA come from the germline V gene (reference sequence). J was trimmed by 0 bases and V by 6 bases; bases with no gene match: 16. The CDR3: CSALWPGLAGGLLSTDTQYF. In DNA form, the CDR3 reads TGCAGTGCGCTATGGCCGGGACTAGCGGGGGGCCTCCTTAGCACAGATACGCAGTATTTT.

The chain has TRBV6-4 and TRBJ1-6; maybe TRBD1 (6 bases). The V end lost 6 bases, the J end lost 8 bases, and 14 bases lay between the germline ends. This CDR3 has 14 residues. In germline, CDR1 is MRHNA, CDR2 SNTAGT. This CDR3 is CASRVTGGDSPLHF. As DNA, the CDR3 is TGTGCCAGCAGGGTGACAGGAGGGGATTCACCCCTCCACTTT.

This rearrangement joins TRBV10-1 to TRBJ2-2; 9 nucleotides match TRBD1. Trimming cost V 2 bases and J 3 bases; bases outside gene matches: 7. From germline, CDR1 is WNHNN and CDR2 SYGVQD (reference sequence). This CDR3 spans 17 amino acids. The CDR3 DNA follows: TGCGCCAGCAGTGAGAGGGGGACAGGGATGGACACCGGGGAGCTGTTTTTT. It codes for CASSERGTGMDTGELFF.

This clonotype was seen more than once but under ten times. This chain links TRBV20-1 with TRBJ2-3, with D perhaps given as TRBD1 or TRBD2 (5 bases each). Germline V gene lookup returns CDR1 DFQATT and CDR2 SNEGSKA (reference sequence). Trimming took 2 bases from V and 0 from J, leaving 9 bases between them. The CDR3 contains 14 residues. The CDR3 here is CSARRGDSTDTQYF. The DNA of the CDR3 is TGCAGTGCTAGACGGGGCGATAGCACAGATACGCAGTATTTT.

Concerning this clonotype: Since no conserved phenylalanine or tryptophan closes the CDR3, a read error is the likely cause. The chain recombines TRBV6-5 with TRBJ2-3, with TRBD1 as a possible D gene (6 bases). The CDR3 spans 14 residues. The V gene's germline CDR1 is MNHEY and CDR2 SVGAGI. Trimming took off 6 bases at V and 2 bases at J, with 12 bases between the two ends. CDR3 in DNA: TGTGCCAGCAGCAGACAGGATTCCACAGATACGCAGTATCTT. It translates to CASSRQDSTDTQYL.

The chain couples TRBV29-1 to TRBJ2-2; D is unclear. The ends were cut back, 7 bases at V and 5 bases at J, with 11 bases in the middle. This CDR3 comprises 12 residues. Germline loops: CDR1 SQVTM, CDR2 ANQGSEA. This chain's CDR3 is CSGVLGTGELFF. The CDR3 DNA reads TGCAGCGGTGTGCTAGGGACCGGGGAGCTGTTTTTT.